This T cell receptor beta chain emerged from a study of glioma-infiltrating T cells after dendritic cell vaccination. Background on the study: Glioblastoma patients came from Phase I and II dendritic cell vaccination trials.

Time point denoted: after dendritic cell vaccination, including at tumor progression/relapse. Isocitrate dehydrogenase mutation was absent in all glioblastoma patients. Sequenced by immunoSEQ multiplex PCR; TCRdb stores in-frame clones only, minus some. In the table there are about 100,000 clones, less than 90% of which are singletons. The starting material was blood, obtained after dendritic cell vaccination. The clonotype was recovered from a human donor with glioblastoma.

CDR3 DNA: TGCGCCAGCAGCTTTGATGGGCAGGGGAGTACTGAAGCTTTCTTT. It translates to CASSFDGQGSTEAFF. J is TRBJ1-1 and V is TRBV5-1, with a tentative D call TRBD1 (6 bases). Trimming took off 2 bases at V and 5 bases at J, with 16 bases between the two ends. The CDR3 runs 15 residues. Germline lookup yields CDR1 SGHRS and CDR2 YFSETQ. Together with reference TRBV5-1 and TRBJ1-1, the CDR3 gives the full variable domain: KAGVTQTPRYLIKTRGQQVTLSCSPISGHRSVSWYQQTPGQGLQFLFEYFSETQRNKGNFPGRFSGRQFSNSRSEMNVSTLELGDSALYLCASSFDGQGSTEAFFGQGTRLTVV.